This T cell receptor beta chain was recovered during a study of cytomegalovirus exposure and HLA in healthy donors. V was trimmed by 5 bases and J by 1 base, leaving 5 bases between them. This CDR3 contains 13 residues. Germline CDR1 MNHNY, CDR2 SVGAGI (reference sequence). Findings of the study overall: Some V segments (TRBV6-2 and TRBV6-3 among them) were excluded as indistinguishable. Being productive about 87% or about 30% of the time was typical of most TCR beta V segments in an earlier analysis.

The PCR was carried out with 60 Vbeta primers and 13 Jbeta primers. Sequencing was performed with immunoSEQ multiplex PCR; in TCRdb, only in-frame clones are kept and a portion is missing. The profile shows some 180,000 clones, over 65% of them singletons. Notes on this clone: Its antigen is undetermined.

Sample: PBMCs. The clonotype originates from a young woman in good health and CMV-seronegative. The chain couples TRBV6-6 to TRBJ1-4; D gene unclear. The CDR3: CASSGGTNEKLFF. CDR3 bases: TGTGCCAGCAGTGGAGGAACTAATGAAAAACTGTTTTTT.